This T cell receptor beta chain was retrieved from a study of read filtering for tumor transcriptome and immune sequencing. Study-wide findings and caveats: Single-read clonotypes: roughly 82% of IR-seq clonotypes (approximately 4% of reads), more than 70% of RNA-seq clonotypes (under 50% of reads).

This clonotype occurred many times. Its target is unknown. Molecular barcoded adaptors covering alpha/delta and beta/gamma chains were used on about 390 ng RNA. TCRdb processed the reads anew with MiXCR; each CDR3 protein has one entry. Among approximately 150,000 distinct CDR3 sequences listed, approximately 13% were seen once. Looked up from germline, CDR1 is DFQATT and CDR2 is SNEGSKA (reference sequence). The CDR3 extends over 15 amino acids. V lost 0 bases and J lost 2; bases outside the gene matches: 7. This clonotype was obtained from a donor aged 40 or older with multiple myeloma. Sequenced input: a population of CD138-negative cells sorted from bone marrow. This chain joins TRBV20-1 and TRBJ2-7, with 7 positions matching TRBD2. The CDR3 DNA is TGCAGTGCTAGAGATAAGGGAGGGAGTCCCTACGAGCAGTACTTC. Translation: CSARDKGGSPYEQYF.